This T cell receptor beta chain was documented in a study of blood T cell repertoires in COVID-19. Study processing details: Estimated nucleated cell counts came from reference gene primer amplification. The table came from immunoSEQ multiplex PCR; TCRdb's copy has only in-frame clones and leaves some out. D and trimming were read from the DNA, whereas the V and J calls and clone size are those reported in that table. The sample holds more than 100,000 clones, around 88% seen once. Trimming pared 2 bases from V and 2 bases from J, leaving 7 bases between. CDR3 length: 14 amino acids. Germline V gene sequence: CDR1 MDHEN, CDR2 SYDVKM.

The source is a woman between 50 and 59 years old with active or convalescent COVID-19. This chain links TRBV28 with TRBJ1-5; D is possibly TRBD1 (5 bases). Specimen: peripheral blood. CDR3 sequence: CASSLTGGNQPQHF. CDR3 coding DNA: TGTGCCAGCAGTTTAACAGGCGGCAATCAGCCCCAGCATTTT.